This T cell receptor (beta chain) was recorded in a study of prognosis after radiotherapy for stage I lung cancer. At the level of the study: None of the non-small cell lung cancer patients was considered medically operable. A few patients developed distant metastases (median about 7 months) after radiotherapy; around 15 showed no significant progression.

Researchers used two-round multiplex PCR to amplify TCR beta CDR3 starting from genomic DNA. Primers specific to each TRBV and TRBJ gene were used in first-round PCR. Each CDR3 protein gets one entry after TCRdb re-called the multiplex PCR reads with MiXCR. The repertoire holds roughly 13,000 distinct CDR3 sequences, with around half as singletons. On this clonotype: Its cognate antigen is unknown.

Findings of the study overall: Post-therapy Shannon entropy was lower in patients developing distant metastases following stereotactic body radiation therapy. A fall in unique TCR clone counts followed stereotactic body radiation therapy, with medians of around 10,000 versus 6,900.

Germline V CDR1 and CDR2: LNHDA, SQIVND (reference sequence). This CDR3 has 16 amino acids. V was pared by 4 bases and J by 8 bases, with 11 bases of the junction left unmatched. The starting material was PBMCs, obtained before or after stereotactic body radiation therapy (not recorded which). This sequence originates from a donor over 45 with non-small cell lung cancer. The chain carries TRBV19 and TRBJ2-1, with 10 bases matching TRBD2. In DNA, the CDR3 is TGTGCCAGTAGTAGTGGGACTAGCGTGAGCGGGGATGAGCAGTTCTTC. Translation: CASSSGTSVSGDEQFF.